Following are 11 T cell receptor beta chains from one sample sequenced in a study of post-analysis software for immune sequencing data. These TCRs are of unknown antigen specificity. Findings of the study overall: When patients were compared with controls, four to six TRBV segments were more frequent, TRBV5-6, TRBV5-1 and TRBV20-1 among them.

Prepared libraries of TCR beta cDNA carried unique molecular identifiers. TCRdb called the PCR reads again in MiXCR, with one record for every CDR3 protein. The sample shows approximately 440,000 distinct CDR3 sequences, around 40% of them seen only once. Sequencing used blood. Source of these receptors: a girl under 18 with multiple sclerosis.

This chain links TRBV20-1 with TRBJ2-5, with TRBD2 matching over 12 bases. V shed 6 bases and J 4 bases; nucleotides not matched to a gene: 12. Germline-derived CDR1 and CDR2 are DFQATT and SNEGSKA (reference sequence). The CDR3 has 16 residues. The DNA for the CDR3 is TGCAGTGCCCGACTAGCGGGAGAACGGGGCAGAGAGACCCAGTACTTC. Translation: CSARLAGERGRETQYF.

This clonotype was counted between two and nine times. The CDR3 DNA is TGTGCCAGCAGCATAGGGGGGACAGGTCCCTACGAGCAGTACTTC. It encodes CASSIGGTGPYEQYF. V gene TRBV7-9 combines with J gene TRBJ2-7, with 8 nucleotides matching TRBD1. The CDR3 runs 15 residues. In germline, CDR1 is SEHNR, CDR2 FQNEAQ (reference sequence). The junction had 8 bases not matched to a gene; V was cut back by 5 bases and J by 2 bases.

This clonotype appeared a few times. V usage is TRBV20-1 and J usage is TRBJ2-7; 9 bases match TRBD2. The CDR3 loop spans 15 amino acids. The germline CDR1 and CDR2 sequences are DFQATT and SNEGSKA (reference sequence). The ends lost 6 bases at V and 0 bases at J; junction bases unmatched: 9. CDR3 nucleotide sequence: TGCAGTGCGACGAAAGGACTAGCGTACTCCTACGAGCAGTACTTC. Amino acid sequence: CSATKGLAYSYEQYF.

This clonotype has a single count. The rearrangement joins TRBV7-8 to TRBJ2-1; D may match TRBD1 or TRBD2 (6 bases each). CDR3 length equals 17 residues. Germline V gives CDR1 SGHVS, CDR2 FQNEAQ. Trimming left V 1 base short and J 8 bases short, with 21 bases between. DNA of the CDR3: TGTGCCAGCAGCTTAGTCATCCGGCTCGTGGGGGGCCATGAGCAGTTCTTC. Translating it yields CASSLVIRLVGGHEQFF.

The chain recombines TRBV6-1 with TRBJ1-2, with D tentatively TRBD1 (6 bases). V gave up 5 bases and J gave up 8 bases, with 15 bases separating them. This CDR3 spans 13 amino acids. Germline V gene data show CDR1 as MNHNS and CDR2 as SASEGT. Here the CDR3 reads CASSSETGLGYTF. CDR3 DNA sequence: TGTGCCAGCAGTTCGGAAACAGGGTTAGGCTACACCTTC.

The chain combines TRBV28 with TRBJ2-7; TRBD1 is a possible D gene (6 bases). The V and J ends lost 7 bases and 2 bases respectively, with 18 bases between them. CDR1 and CDR2 from the germline V gene are MDHEN and SYDVKM. The CDR3 contains 15 residues. CDR3 amino acids: CASTRAGAEAYEQYF. DNA of the CDR3: TGTGCCAGCACCCGGGCAGGGGCCGAAGCCTACGAGCAGTACTTC.

J is TRBJ1-5 and V is TRBV5-5; TRBD1 aligns across 11 bases. Germline lookup yields CDR1 SGHKS and CDR2 YYEKEE (reference sequence). This CDR3 has 15 amino acids. The V gene end was trimmed by 3 bases and the J gene end by 6 bases; junction bases not matched to a gene: 5. The CDR3 DNA is TGTGCCAGCAGCTCCGGGACAGGGGGTGGTCAGCCCCAGCATTTT. Translated: CASSSGTGGGQPQHF.

The chain employs TRBV29-1 and TRBJ1-1, with TRBD1 identical over 8 bases. CDR3 length: 13 amino acids. Germline V gene sequence: CDR1 SQVTM, CDR2 ANQGSEA. V trimming: 7 bases; J trimming: 6 bases; junction bases outside the gene matches: 10. DNA for the CDR3: TGCAGCGCTCCCCGACAGGGGACTCCTGAAGCTTTCTTT. Amino acids: CSAPRQGTPEAFF.

V usage is TRBV7-2 and J usage is TRBJ1-5; 7 nucleotides line up with TRBD1. The CDR3 runs to 14 residues. V gave up 6 bases and J gave up 1 base; unmatched junction bases: 3. Germline lookup yields CDR1 SGHTA and CDR2 FQGNSA. CDR3 bases: TGTGCCAGCAGACTGACAGGGAGCAATCAGCCCCAGCATTTT. Translated: CASRLTGSNQPQHF.

This clonotype has a handful of counts. V usage is TRBV7-9 and J usage is TRBJ1-5; no firm D call. The CDR3 covers 15 residues. V gave up 5 bases and J gave up 0 bases, with 11 bases separating them. CDR1 and CDR2 (germline): SEHNR, FQNEAQ (reference sequence). The CDR3 nucleotides read TGTGCCAGCAGCCCCCCGGGAAGTAGCAATCAGCCCCAGCATTTT. Protein sequence: CASSPPGSSNQPQHF.

As regards this clonotype: The germline gene is not matched at one end of the junction; a read error may be the cause. The rearrangement links TRBV6-5 to TRBJ1-2; D possibly corresponds to TRBD1 (5 bases). CDR1 is MNHEY and CDR2 is SVGAGI in the germline V gene. The length of the CDR3 is 15 residues. The CDR3 nucleotides read TGTGCCAGCAGTACCCAAAGGGAGGGGAACTATGGCTGCACCTTC. This translates into CASSTQREGNYGCTF.